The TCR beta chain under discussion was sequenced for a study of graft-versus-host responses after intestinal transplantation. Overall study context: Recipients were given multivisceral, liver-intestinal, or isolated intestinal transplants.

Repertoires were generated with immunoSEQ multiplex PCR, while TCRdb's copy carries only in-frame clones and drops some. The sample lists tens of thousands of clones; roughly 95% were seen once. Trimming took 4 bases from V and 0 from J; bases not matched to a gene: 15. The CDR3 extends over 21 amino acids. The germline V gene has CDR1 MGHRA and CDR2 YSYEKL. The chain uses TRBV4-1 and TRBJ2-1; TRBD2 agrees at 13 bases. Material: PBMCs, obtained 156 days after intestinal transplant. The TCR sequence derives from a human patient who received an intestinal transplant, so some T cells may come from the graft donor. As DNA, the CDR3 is TGCGCCAGCAGCCCATTAGGACTAGCGGGAGTACTTGCGAGCTCCTACAATGAGCAGTTCTTC. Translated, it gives CASSPLGLAGVLASSYNEQFF.